This T cell receptor (beta chain) was retrieved from a study of graft-versus-host responses after intestinal transplantation. Study overall: Multivisceral, liver-intestinal, or isolated intestinal grafts were transplanted into recipients. The recipients all started with anti-thymocyte globulin induction and then took tacrolimus and steroids for around three years. General study points: Graft-donor T cell macrochimerism in patients accompanied high graft-versus-host to host-versus-graft clonal ratios in allografts. GvH clones occurred in recipient marrow; some first appeared in ileum or blood.

With regard to this clone: Its antigen is currently unknown.

Clones were sequenced by immunoSEQ multiplex PCR, and TCRdb holds only the in-frame ones, with some missing. Of about 93,000 clones in the sample, roughly 91% are singletons; the top ten hold 0.4% to 0.6%. With 8 bases clipped from V and 4 bases from J, the junction kept 8 bases outside the gene matches. CDR3 size: 16 residues. Per germline, CDR1 MNHEY and CDR2 SMNVEV (reference sequence). The clonotype originates from a human donor who received an intestinal transplant. Source: unstimulated CD8+ T cells sorted from spleen or lymph node cells, taken before intestinal transplant. The V and J genes are TRBV27 and TRBJ2-3; 14 bases map to TRBD2. The CDR3 DNA reads TGTGCCAGCGGGACTAGCGGGGGAGGGGGTCCAGATACGCAGTATTTT. Residues: CASGTSGGGGPDTQYF.